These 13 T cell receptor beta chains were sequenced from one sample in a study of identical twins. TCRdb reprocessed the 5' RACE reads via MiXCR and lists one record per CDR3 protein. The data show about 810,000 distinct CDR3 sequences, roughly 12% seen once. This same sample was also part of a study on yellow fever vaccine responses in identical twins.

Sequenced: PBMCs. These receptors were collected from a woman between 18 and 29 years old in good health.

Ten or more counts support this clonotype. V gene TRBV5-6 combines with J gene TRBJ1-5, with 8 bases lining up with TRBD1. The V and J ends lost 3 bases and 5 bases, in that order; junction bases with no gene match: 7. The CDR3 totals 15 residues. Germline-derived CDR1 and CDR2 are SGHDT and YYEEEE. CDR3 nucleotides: TGTGCCAGCAGCTGGACAGGGAGGAATGATCAGCCCCAGCATTTT. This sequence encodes CASSWTGRNDQPQHF.

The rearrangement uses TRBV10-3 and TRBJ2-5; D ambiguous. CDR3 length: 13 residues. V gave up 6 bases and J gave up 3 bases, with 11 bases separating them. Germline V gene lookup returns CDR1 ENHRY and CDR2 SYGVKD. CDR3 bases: TGTGCCATCAGCGACTCGGCAAAAGAGACCCAGTACTTC. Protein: CAISDSAKETQYF.

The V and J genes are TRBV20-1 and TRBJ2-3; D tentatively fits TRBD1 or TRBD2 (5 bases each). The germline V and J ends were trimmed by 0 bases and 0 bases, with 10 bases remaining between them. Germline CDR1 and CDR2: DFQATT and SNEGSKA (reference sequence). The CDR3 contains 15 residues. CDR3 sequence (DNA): TGCAGTGCTAGAGACGGGGCCTTAAGCACAGATACGCAGTATTTT. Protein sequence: CSARDGALSTDTQYF.

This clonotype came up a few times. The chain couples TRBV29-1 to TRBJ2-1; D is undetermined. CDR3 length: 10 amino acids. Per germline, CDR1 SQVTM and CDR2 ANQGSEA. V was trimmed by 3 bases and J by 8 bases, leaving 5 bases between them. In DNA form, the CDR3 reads TGCAGCGTTGAGGTCTATGAGCAGTTCTTC. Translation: CSVEVYEQFF.

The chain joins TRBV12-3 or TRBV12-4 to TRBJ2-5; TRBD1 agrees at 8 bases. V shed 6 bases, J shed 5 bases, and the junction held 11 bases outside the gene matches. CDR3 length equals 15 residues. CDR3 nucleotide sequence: TGTGCCAGCAGAAGGACCGGGACAGGAGATGAGACCCAGTACTTC. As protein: CASRRTGTGDETQYF.

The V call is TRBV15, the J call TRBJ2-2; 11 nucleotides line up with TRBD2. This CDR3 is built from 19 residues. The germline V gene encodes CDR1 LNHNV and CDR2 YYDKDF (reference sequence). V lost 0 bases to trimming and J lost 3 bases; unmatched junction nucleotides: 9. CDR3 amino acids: CATSRDWLAGGRDTGELFF. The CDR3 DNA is TGTGCCACCAGCAGAGATTGGTTAGCGGGAGGGCGAGACACCGGGGAGCTGTTTTTT.

The CDR3 DNA is TGTGCCATCAGTGACCCAGGACAGGGTCGAACCGGGGAGCTGTTTTTT. This codes for CAISDPGQGRTGELFF. V and J are TRBV10-3 and TRBJ2-2, with TRBD1 matching 8 bases. After removal of 3 bases from V and 5 bases from J, the junction contained 8 bases not matched to a gene. Germline lookup yields CDR1 ENHRY and CDR2 SYGVKD. The CDR3 length is 16 residues.

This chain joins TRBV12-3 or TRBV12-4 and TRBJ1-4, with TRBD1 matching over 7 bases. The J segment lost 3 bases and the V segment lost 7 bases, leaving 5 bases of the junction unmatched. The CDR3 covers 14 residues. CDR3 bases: TGTGCCAGCAACAAGGGGGCAGCTAATGAAAAACTGTTTTTT. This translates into CASNKGAANEKLFF.

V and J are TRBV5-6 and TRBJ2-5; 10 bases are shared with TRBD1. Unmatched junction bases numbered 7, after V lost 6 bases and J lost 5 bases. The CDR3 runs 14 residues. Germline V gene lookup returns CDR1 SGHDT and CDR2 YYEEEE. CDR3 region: CASIPTGGRETQYF. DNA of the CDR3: TGTGCCAGCATCCCGACAGGGGGCCGGGAGACCCAGTACTTC. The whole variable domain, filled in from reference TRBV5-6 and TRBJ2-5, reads DAGVTQSPTHLIKTRGQQVTLRCSPKSGHDTVSWYQQALGQGPQFIFQYYEEEERQRGNFPDRFSGHQFPNYSSELNVNALLLGDSALYLCASIPTGGRETQYFGPGTRLLVL.

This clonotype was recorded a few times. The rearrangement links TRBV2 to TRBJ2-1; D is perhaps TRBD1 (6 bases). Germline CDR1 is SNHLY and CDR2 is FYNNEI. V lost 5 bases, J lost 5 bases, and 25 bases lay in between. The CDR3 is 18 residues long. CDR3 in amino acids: CASSSSPATGPPHNEQFF. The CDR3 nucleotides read TGTGCCAGCAGTAGCTCCCCCGCGACAGGACCGCCCCACAATGAGCAGTTCTTC.

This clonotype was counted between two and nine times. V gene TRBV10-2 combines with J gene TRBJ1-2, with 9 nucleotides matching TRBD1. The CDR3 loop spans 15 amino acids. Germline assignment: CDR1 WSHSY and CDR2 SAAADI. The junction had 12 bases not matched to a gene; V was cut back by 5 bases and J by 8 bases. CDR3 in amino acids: CASSQNRGPTSGYTF. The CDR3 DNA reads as TGCGCCAGCAGTCAAAACAGGGGGCCGACGTCCGGCTACACCTTC.

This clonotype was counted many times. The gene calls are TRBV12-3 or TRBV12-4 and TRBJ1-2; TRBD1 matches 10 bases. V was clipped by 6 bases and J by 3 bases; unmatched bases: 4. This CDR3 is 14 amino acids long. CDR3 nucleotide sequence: TGTGCCAGCAGGCCCGGGACAGGGGACTATGGCTACACCTTC. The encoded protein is CASRPGTGDYGYTF.

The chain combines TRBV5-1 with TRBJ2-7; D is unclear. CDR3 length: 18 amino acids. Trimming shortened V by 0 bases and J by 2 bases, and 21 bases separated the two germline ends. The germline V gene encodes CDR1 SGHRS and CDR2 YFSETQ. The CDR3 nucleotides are TGCGCCAGCAGCTTGGCCTCGGCTTCCACCTCCTATGCCTACGAGCAGTACTTC. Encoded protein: CASSLASASTSYAYEQYF.